A selection of T cell receptor beta chains follows, all from one sample in a study of T cells in Graves' hyperthyroidism and ophthalmopathy. TCRdb reprocessed the multiplex PCR reads with MiXCR, giving one entry per CDR3 protein. The sample holds about 530,000 distinct CDR3 sequences; approximately 17% are singletons and the top ten take 17%. What was sequenced was blood. All receptors come from a woman under 30 with Graves' ophthalmopathy. CDR3s include the opening cysteine and the closing phenylalanine or tryptophan. The order of the fields is J gene, CDR3 length, D gene, clone size, V gene, CDR3 DNA, CDR3 protein. D genes are given only for firm matches. Clone size, where shown, is once, few, many, or a class for clones that have expanded.

J: TRBJ1-1
length: 14
D: TRBD1
size: -
V: TRBV27
DNA: TGTGCCAGCAGTATAAAACAGGGGACCCCTGAAGCTTTCTTT
CDR3: CASSIKQGTPEAFF

J: TRBJ2-2
length: 13
D: TRBD1
size: many
V: TRBV30
DNA: TGTGCCTGGACAGGGGGCACCACCGGGGAGCTGTTTTTT
CDR3: CAWTGGTTGELFF

J: TRBJ1-6
length: 14
D: -
size: many
V: TRBV27
DNA: TGTGCCAGCAGTTTGGACGGGGTAAATTCACCCCTCCACTTT
CDR3: CASSLDGVNSPLHF

J: TRBJ2-1
length: 13
D: -
size: many
V: TRBV7-2
DNA: TGTGCCAGCAGCTTCGCCGGATACAATGAGCAGTTCTTC
CDR3: CASSFAGYNEQFF

J: TRBJ2-7
length: 13
D: -
size: few
V: TRBV4-2
DNA: TGTGCCAGCAGCCAAGGAGATGACTACGAGCAGTACTTC
CDR3: CASSQGDDYEQYF

J: TRBJ2-2
length: 13
D: -
size: once
V: TRBV15
DNA: TGTGCCACCAGCAGAGACGGGACCGGGGAGCTGTTTTTT
CDR3: CATSRDGTGELFF

J: TRBJ2-2
length: 12
D: -
size: few
V: TRBV30
DNA: TGTGCCTGGAGCTGGGGCCCCGGGGAGCTGTTTTTT
CDR3: CAWSWGPGELFF

J: TRBJ1-1
length: 14
D: -
size: many
V: TRBV28
DNA: TGTGCCAGCAGTTTTGCGGGGTGGAGCACTGAAGCTTTCTTT
CDR3: CASSFAGWSTEAFF

J: TRBJ2-1
length: 15
D: -
size: -
V: TRBV27
DNA: TGTGCCAGCAGTCGTGGGACGGCCTCCTACAATGAGCAGTTCTTC
CDR3: CASSRGTASYNEQFF

J: TRBJ2-3
length: 16
D: -
size: -
V: TRBV28
DNA: TGTGCCAGCAGTCTCCTGGGGCGCGAGAGGACAGATACGCAGTATTTT
CDR3: CASSLLGRERTDTQYF

J: TRBJ1-2
length: 13
D: -
size: -
V: TRBV29-1
DNA: TGCAGCGTTGATCGGGTGTCGAACTATGGCTACACCTTC
CDR3: CSVDRVSNYGYTF

J: TRBJ2-2
length: 16
D: TRBD2
size: few
V: TRBV9
DNA: TGTGCCAGCAGCGTGGGGCTAGCGGGGAACACCGGGGAGCTGTTTTTT
CDR3: CASSVGLAGNTGELFF

J: TRBJ2-3
length: 15
D: -
size: few
V: TRBV7-6
DNA: TGTGCCAGCAGCTCCCGGGACTCAGCACCAGATACGCAGTATTTT
CDR3: CASSSRDSAPDTQYF

J: TRBJ1-1
length: 17
D: -
size: once
V: TRBV7-6
DNA: TGTGCCAGCAGCCCCACGGGCCAGGAGATACCGAACACTGAAGCTTTCTTT
CDR3: CASSPTGQEIPNTEAFF

J: TRBJ2-7
length: 15
D: TRBD2
size: -
V: TRBV19
DNA: TGTGCCAGTAGTAAACTAGCGGGAGGACAGTACGAGCAGTACTTC
CDR3: CASSKLAGGQYEQYF

J: TRBJ2-3
length: 14
D: TRBD1
size: few
V: TRBV28
DNA: TGTGCCAGCAGTCCATCGACAGGGGCAGATACGCAGTATTTT
CDR3: CASSPSTGADTQYF

J: TRBJ2-3
length: 13
D: -
size: -
V: TRBV7-6
DNA: TGTGCCAGCAGCTTAGAAGGCGGGAATACGCAGTATTTT
CDR3: CASSLEGGNTQYF

J: TRBJ1-6
length: 13
D: TRBD1
size: many
V: TRBV6-1
DNA: TGTGCCAGCCGAGACAGGGGCAATTCACCCCTCCACTTT
CDR3: CASRDRGNSPLHF

J: TRBJ1-3
length: 14
D: -
size: many
V: TRBV11-2
DNA: TGTGCCAGCAGCTTATCATACTCTGGAAACACCATATATTTT
CDR3: CASSLSYSGNTIYF

J: TRBJ1-1
length: 14
D: -
size: -
V: TRBV5-1
DNA: TGCGCCAGCAGCTTTAACCAGGGGAACACTGAAGCTTTCTTT
CDR3: CASSFNQGNTEAFF

J: TRBJ1-2
length: 14
D: TRBD1
size: many
V: TRBV2
DNA: TGTGCCAGCAGTGAACAGAGGGGGCACTATGGCTACACCTTC
CDR3: CASSEQRGHYGYTF

J: TRBJ2-7
length: 12
D: -
size: few
V: TRBV7-9
DNA: TGTGCCAGCAGCTTAGACGTGCACGAGCAGTACTTC
CDR3: CASSLDVHEQYF

J: TRBJ2-3
length: 13
D: -
size: many
V: TRBV20-1
DNA: TGCAGTGCCAGCCTTGCGGACACAGATACGCAGTATTTT
CDR3: CSASLADTDTQYF

J: TRBJ1-4
length: 11
D: -
size: many
V: TRBV2
DNA: TGTGCCAGCAGTCTTGAAGGAAAACTGTTTTTT
CDR3: CASSLEGKLFF

J: TRBJ1-5
length: 13
D: -
size: -
V: TRBV27
DNA: TGTGCCAGCAGTTTTACAGGGAGTGAGCCCCAGCATTTT
CDR3: CASSFTGSEPQHF

J: TRBJ1-1
length: 13
D: -
size: -
V: TRBV6-1
DNA: TGTGCCAGCATGGCCACAGGGAAGGGTGAAGCTTTCTTT
CDR3: CASMATGKGEAFF

J: TRBJ2-7
length: 14
D: TRBD2
size: -
V: TRBV12-3/TRBV12-4
DNA: TGTGCCAGCAGCACGACTAGCGGGACTGACGAGCAGTACTTC
CDR3: CASSTTSGTDEQYF

J: TRBJ2-1
length: 15
D: TRBD2
size: few
V: TRBV6-1
DNA: TGTGCCAGCAGACTAGCGGGGGGCACTCTCGATGAGCAGTTCTTC
CDR3: CASRLAGGTLDEQFF

J: TRBJ1-4
length: 17
D: -
size: many
V: TRBV6-2/TRBV6-3
DNA: TGTGCCAGCAGCCACAATTCGGACGGACGATTTTGGGAAAAACTGTTTTTT
CDR3: CASSHNSDGRFWEKLFF

J: TRBJ1-5
length: 13
D: -
size: -
V: TRBV6-5
DNA: TGTGCCAGCAGTTGGGCCCTATATCAGCCCCAGCATTTT
CDR3: CASSWALYQPQHF

J: TRBJ2-7
length: 15
D: TRBD1
size: many
V: TRBV5-6
DNA: TGTGCCAGCAGCCCAGACAGGGGATCCTACGAGGAGCAGTACTTC
CDR3: CASSPDRGSYEEQYF

J: TRBJ2-5
length: 14
D: TRBD2
size: -
V: TRBV9
DNA: TGTGCCAGCAGCCTAAGACTAGCGAAAGAGACCCAGTACTTC
CDR3: CASSLRLAKETQYF

J: TRBJ2-1
length: 17
D: TRBD2
size: many
V: TRBV12-3/TRBV12-4
DNA: TGTGCCAGCAGTTTAAGACTAGCTGAGAGCTCCTACAATGAGCAGTTCTTC
CDR3: CASSLRLAESSYNEQFF

J: TRBJ2-1
length: 17
D: -
size: -
V: TRBV9
DNA: TGTGCCAGCAGCGTAGAGGTAGGGGGGGATACCTACAATGAGCAGTTCTTC
CDR3: CASSVEVGGDTYNEQFF

J: TRBJ2-1
length: 16
D: -
size: -
V: TRBV12-3/TRBV12-4
DNA: TGTGCCAGCAGTTTAAGATTACGGAGCTCCTACAATGAGCAGTTCTTC
CDR3: CASSLRLRSSYNEQFF

J: TRBJ2-7
length: 13
D: -
size: -
V: TRBV6-1
DNA: TGTGCCAGCAGTAGGGAACAGGACTACGAGCAGTACTTC
CDR3: CASSREQDYEQYF

J: TRBJ1-2
length: 14
D: TRBD1
size: -
V: TRBV5-4
DNA: TGTGCCAGCAACGAACAGGGGTCCTCATATGGCTACACCTTC
CDR3: CASNEQGSSYGYTF

J: TRBJ2-3
length: 16
D: TRBD2
size: many
V: TRBV6-1
DNA: TGTGCCAGCAACTCAAATGCGGGGGTGCGCACAGATACGCAGTATTTT
CDR3: CASNSNAGVRTDTQYF

J: TRBJ1-1
length: 15
D: -
size: -
V: TRBV28
DNA: TGTGCCTGCAGTGCCCCCGGGACACACAACACTGAAGCTTTCTTT
CDR3: CACSAPGTHNTEAFF

J: TRBJ1-1
length: 13
D: -
size: many
V: TRBV29-1
DNA: TGCAGCGTTGCCATTGGGACGGAGACTGAAGCTTTCTTT
CDR3: CSVAIGTETEAFF

J: TRBJ2-7
length: 16
D: -
size: many
V: TRBV20-1
DNA: TGCAGTGCTATCGGGGGGCCCAAAAATGAACCCTACGAGCAGTACTTC
CDR3: CSAIGGPKNEPYEQYF

J: TRBJ2-7
length: 16
D: TRBD2
size: many
V: TRBV5-6
DNA: TGTGCCAGCAGCTTGGGAACTAGCGGGAGTCCCCACGAGCAGTACTTC
CDR3: CASSLGTSGSPHEQYF

J: TRBJ2-3
length: 17
D: TRBD2
size: few
V: TRBV11-2
DNA: TGTGCCAGCAGCTTATGGGTACTAGCGGGGGTTTTAAATACGCAGTATTTT
CDR3: CASSLWVLAGVLNTQYF

J: TRBJ2-6
length: 14
D: -
size: many
V: TRBV7-2
DNA: TGTGCCAGCAGTCACAACGCTGGGGCCAACGTCCTGACTTTC
CDR3: CASSHNAGANVLTF

J: TRBJ2-1
length: 14
D: TRBD2
size: -
V: TRBV20-1
DNA: TGCAGTGCTAGAGGACTAGCGGAGCACAATGAGCAGTTCTTC
CDR3: CSARGLAEHNEQFF

J: TRBJ1-1
length: 14
D: -
size: many
V: TRBV3-1
DNA: TGTGCCAGCAGCCAAGCCCCCCCGGTAACTGAAGCTTTCTTT
CDR3: CASSQAPPVTEAFF

J: TRBJ2-2
length: 16
D: TRBD1
size: -
V: TRBV4-1
DNA: TGCGCCAGCAGATCAAACAGGGGGCGGAACACCGGGGAGCTGTTTTTT
CDR3: CASRSNRGRNTGELFF

J: TRBJ1-1
length: 16
D: -
size: many
V: TRBV6-6
DNA: TGTGCCAGCAGTTACTCTTTTATTGAGGGGAACACTGAAGCTTTCTTT
CDR3: CASSYSFIEGNTEAFF

J: TRBJ1-2
length: 15
D: -
size: many
V: TRBV28
DNA: TGTGCCAGCAGTTCGTCACACGGGACGGAGTATGGCTACACCTTC
CDR3: CASSSSHGTEYGYTF

J: TRBJ1-1
length: 15
D: -
size: many
V: TRBV6-2/TRBV6-3
DNA: TGTGCCAGCAGTTACTCTGCTCTCGTGGGGACTGAAGCTTTCTTT
CDR3: CASSYSALVGTEAFF

J: TRBJ2-2
length: 12
D: -
size: -
V: TRBV29-1
DNA: TGCAGCGTTGAGGGAAGCGGCGGGGAGCTGTTTTTT
CDR3: CSVEGSGGELFF

J: TRBJ2-5
length: 15
D: TRBD1
size: many
V: TRBV30
DNA: TGTGCCTGGAGTTTCGGACAGGGGGAGTGGGAGACCCAGTACTTC
CDR3: CAWSFGQGEWETQYF

J: TRBJ2-1
length: 16
D: TRBD2
size: many
V: TRBV3-1
DNA: TGTGCCAGCAGCCAAGATCTAGCGGGATTCTACAATGAGCAGTTCTTC
CDR3: CASSQDLAGFYNEQFF

J: TRBJ2-3
length: 16
D: TRBD2
size: many
V: TRBV7-8
DNA: TGTGCCAGCAGCGTGGGACTAGCTTACAGCACAGATACGCAGTATTTT
CDR3: CASSVGLAYSTDTQYF

J: TRBJ2-2
length: 15
D: TRBD2
size: many
V: TRBV5-1
DNA: TGCGCCAGCAGTGACGGGGGGACGAACACCGGGGAGCTGTTTTTT
CDR3: CASSDGGTNTGELFF

J: TRBJ1-3
length: 14
D: -
size: few
V: TRBV9
DNA: TGTGCCAGCAGCGTAGCTGGGAACGGAAACACCATATATTTT
CDR3: CASSVAGNGNTIYF

J: TRBJ2-1
length: 15
D: -
size: many
V: TRBV6-1
DNA: TGTGCCAGCAGTTACGACACAGGGGAGGTCAATGAGCAGTTCTTC
CDR3: CASSYDTGEVNEQFF

J: TRBJ2-7
length: 14
D: -
size: many
V: TRBV2
DNA: TGTGCCAGCAGGGGGGAACTCTTCACCTACGAGCAGTACTTC
CDR3: CASRGELFTYEQYF